This T cell receptor (beta chain) stems from a study of control samples from healthy donors and cancer patients. The junction had 8 bases not matched to a gene; V was cut back by 6 bases and J by 4 bases. The CDR3 extends over 15 amino acids. In germline, CDR1 is SEHNR, CDR2 FQNEAQ (reference sequence). Sequencing used immunoSEQ multiplex PCR; TCRdb keeps in-frame clones, though not all of them. The sample shows roughly 180,000 clones, approximately 94% of them seen only once. Sequenced input: blood. The receptor comes from a woman aged 18-30 years in good health. V gene TRBV7-9 combines with J gene TRBJ1-4, with 7 bases fitting TRBD1. The CDR3 sequence is CASSRRQGLNEKLFF. DNA for the CDR3: TGTGCCAGCAGTCGAAGACAGGGTCTTAATGAAAAACTGTTTTTT. Looking up the rest from reference TRBV7-9 and TRBJ1-4 gives the full variable domain: DTGVSQNPRHKITKRGQNVTFRCDPISEHNRLYWYRQTLGQGPEFLTYFQNEAQLEKSRLLSDRFSAERPKGSFSTLEIQRTEQGDSAMYLCASSRRQGLNEKLFFGSGTQLSVL.